This entry is about one TCR beta chain. Its target is not known. The repertoire was sequenced with immunoSEQ multiplex PCR; TCRdb's copy has only in-frame clones and lacks some. In the table there are 190,000 or so clones, roughly 92% of which are singletons. CDR1 is SNHLY, CDR2 FYNNEI, per germline. The trim removed 10 bases at V and 11 bases at J, leaving 7 bases unmatched. The CDR3 runs to 11 residues. The record originates from a study of T cell responses to AZD1222 COVID-19 vaccine. Study results and limitations: Donors skewed white British and female; clonal diversity was possibly underestimated. Receipt of two AZD1222 doses was followed by a rise in Spike-specific TCR breadth and depth.

This clonotype was obtained from an adult who received the AZD1222 COVID-19 vaccine. Sequences were derived from peripheral blood, sampled 28 days after the second AZD1222 dose. The rearrangement uses TRBV2 and TRBJ1-1; 10 nucleotides agree with TRBD1. CDR3 protein: CATRTGGMAFF. DNA of the CDR3: TGTGCCACCAGGACAGGGGGAATGGCTTTCTTT.